The sequence of this TCR beta chain was determined in a study of T cell repertoires in cytomegalovirus infection. TCRdb itself ran the reads through MiXCR, one entry per CDR3 protein. Seen here are some 500,000 distinct CDR3 sequences, 30% to 35% observed once, and the top ten hold about a sixth. This clonotype was seen more than once but under ten times. The target antigen is unknown. The CDR3 has 16 residues. V was clipped by 9 bases and J by 3 bases; unmatched bases: 13. CDR1 SGHTA and CDR2 FQGNSA come from the germline V gene. This sample comprised cultured PBMCs, obtained from culture after CMV antigen stimulation. The receptor's source is a human donor in good health (CMV status not recorded). Some clones in this sample may be carry-over from other donors' samples. The chain has TRBV7-2 and TRBJ2-7; 11 bases agree with TRBD2. CDR3 nucleotide sequence: TGTGCCAGTGAACTTCGACTAGCGGGAACTCTCTACGAGCAGTACTTC. Amino acid sequence: CASELRLAGTLYEQYF.